The 27 T cell receptor beta chains listed next were all sequenced from one sample in a study of TIL therapy for anti-PD-1-resistant metastatic lung cancer. The time point denotes: pre-treatment sample, taken before nivolumab and TIL therapy. Pleural nodules or supraclavicular lymph nodes made up most of the excised metastases sampled. Sequencing used immunoSEQ v3. The repertoire was sequenced with immunoSEQ multiplex PCR; TCRdb's copy has only in-frame clones and lacks some. The sample has more than 90,000 clones, roughly 65% seen once. The material sequenced was tumor tissue, taken at baseline. The origin of the receptors is a person between 25 and 79 years old with non-small cell lung cancer.

The chain employs TRBV3-1 (or the pseudogene TRBV3-2) and TRBJ1-1, with D uncertain. CDR3 length: 14 residues. Germline loops: CDR1 LGHDT, CDR2 YNNKEL (reference sequence). V lost 8 bases and J 8 bases, leaving 21 bases between the germline ends. The CDR3 DNA reads as TGTGCCAGCTCCCCCGGGTCTGGCTCGCGGGAAGCTTTCTTT. It is translated as CASSPGSGSREAFF.

The V call is TRBV19, the J call TRBJ1-2; D remains ambiguous. CDR3 length equals 13 residues. Trimming pared 7 bases from V and 6 bases from J, leaving 15 bases between. CDR1 is LNHDA, CDR2 SQIVND, per germline (reference sequence). DNA of the CDR3: TGTGCCAGTATCCCCGAACACTTGAATGGCTACACCTTC. This sequence encodes CASIPEHLNGYTF.

V is TRBV19 and J is TRBJ2-7; 9 nucleotides match TRBD2. The germline CDR1 and CDR2 sequences are LNHDA and SQIVND (reference sequence). J lost 0 bases, V lost 2 bases, and 8 bases had no gene match. CDR3 length: 17 amino acids. CDR3 amino acids: CASSITTSGPSSYEQYF. DNA for the CDR3: TGTGCCAGTAGTATAACGACTAGCGGACCCAGCTCCTACGAGCAGTACTTC.

This chain uses TRBV28 with TRBJ1-4, with 8 bases identical to TRBD1. The CDR3 is 15 residues long. CDR1 MDHEN and CDR2 SYDVKM come from the germline V gene. V lost 7 bases, J lost 4 bases, and 8 bases stayed unmatched. This chain's CDR3 is CASKDTGGVNEKLFF. The CDR3 nucleotides are TGTGCCAGCAAAGATACAGGGGGAGTTAATGAAAAACTGTTTTTT.

The V and J genes are TRBV7-9 and TRBJ1-1; 8 bases align to TRBD1. Germline V lookup: CDR1 SEHNR, CDR2 FQNEAQ (reference sequence). The CDR3 covers 14 residues. Germline trimming cut 1 base from V and 4 bases from J; bases unmatched to any gene: 2. The CDR3 sequence: CASSLDRGSTEAFF. The CDR3 DNA sequence: TGTGCCAGCAGCTTAGACAGGGGGTCCACTGAAGCTTTCTTT.

The rearrangement uses TRBV6-5 and TRBJ2-5; 7 bases match TRBD2. Losses at the gene ends were 6 bases for V and 9 bases for J; bases not matched to a gene: 13. There are 14 residues in the CDR3. Germline CDR1 and CDR2: MNHEY and SVGAGI. The CDR3 loop reads CASSERDGSQAQYF. The CDR3 bases are TGTGCCAGCAGCGAGCGGGACGGGAGCCAGGCCCAGTACTTC.

The rearrangement joins TRBV19 to TRBJ2-7; D remains unclear. Trimming took off 4 bases at V and 2 bases at J, with 12 bases between the two ends. CDR3 length equals 14 residues. Germline V gives CDR1 LNHDA, CDR2 SQIVND (reference sequence). The CDR3: CASSSLATTYEQYF. As DNA, the CDR3 is TGTGCCAGTAGTAGCCTCGCGACAACCTACGAGCAGTACTTC.

The sample holds a few counts of this clone. The V call is TRBV7-9, the J call TRBJ1-1; tentatively, D is TRBD1 (5 bases). Germline CDR1 and CDR2: SEHNR and FQNEAQ (reference sequence). The germline V and J ends were trimmed by 1 base and 4 bases, with 7 bases remaining between them. CDR3 size: 13 residues. The CDR3 reads CASSLVQGTEAFF. The CDR3 DNA sequence: TGTGCCAGCAGCTTAGTCCAGGGCACTGAAGCTTTCTTT.

The rearrangement links TRBV6-6 to TRBJ1-6, with D maybe TRBD1 (6 bases). V was trimmed by 0 bases and J by 10 bases, leaving 13 bases between them. The CDR3 has 15 amino acids. CDR1 MNHNY and CDR2 SVGAGI come from the germline V gene (reference sequence). CDR3 sequence reads: CASSYSEGGRSPLHF. CDR3 nucleotide sequence: TGTGCCAGCAGTTACTCGGAGGGGGGGCGATCACCCCTCCACTTT.

The CDR3 here is CASSRTWNTGELFF. The CDR3 region has the DNA TGTGCCAGCAGCCGAACGTGGAACACCGGGGAGCTGTTTTTT. This chain links TRBV6-2 or TRBV6-3 with TRBJ2-2; D unclear. The CDR3 contains 14 residues. Trimming pared 6 bases from V and 1 base from J, leaving 9 bases between. Germline CDR1 and CDR2: MNHEY and SVGEGT.

This rearrangement joins TRBV12-3 or TRBV12-4 to TRBJ1-2, with D perhaps TRBD1 (6 bases). The CDR3 runs to 12 residues. The V gene lost 3 bases and the J gene lost 7 bases, with 9 bases spanning the gap. The CDR3 DNA reads as TGTGCCAGCAGTTTGGCAGGGGTTGGCTACACCTTC. Residues: CASSLAGVGYTF.

The chain couples TRBV27 to TRBJ2-1, with a tentative D call TRBD2 (5 bases). Trimming cost V 0 bases and J 8 bases, with 14 bases left between them. The germline V gene encodes CDR1 MNHEY and CDR2 SMNVEV (reference sequence). The CDR3 contains 15 residues. CDR3 sequence reads: CASSLSGLAWHEQFF. The CDR3 DNA sequence: TGTGCCAGCAGTTTATCCGGGCTAGCATGGCATGAGCAGTTCTTC.

The rearrangement links TRBV9 to TRBJ2-7; TRBD2 aligns across 7 bases. V was clipped by 0 bases and J by 2 bases; unmatched bases: 5. Germline CDR1 reads SGDLS; CDR2 reads YYNGEE. The CDR3 length is 15 residues. In DNA form, the CDR3 reads TGTGCCAGCAGCGTAGCGATAGCGGGTCCCTACGAGCAGTACTTC. Translated, it gives CASSVAIAGPYEQYF.

This clone was counted a single time. The J gene is TRBJ2-5, the V gene TRBV7-9; D is possibly TRBD2 (6 bases). The germline CDR1 and CDR2 sequences are SEHNR and FQNEAQ (reference sequence). Trimming pared 3 bases from V and 2 bases from J, leaving 13 bases between. The CDR3 runs to 15 residues. For the CDR3, the DNA is TGTGCCAGCAGCTTTTGGATTAGCGGACAAGAGACCCAGTACTTC. It specifies CASSFWISGQETQYF.

The chain links TRBV19 to TRBJ1-4, with TRBD1 as a possible D gene (6 bases). Germline V CDR1 and CDR2: LNHDA, SQIVND (reference sequence). The V end lost 4 bases, the J end lost 6 bases, and 12 bases lay between the germline ends. CDR3 length: 14 residues. CDR3 nucleotides: TGTGCCAGTAGTACCACGGGGGCATATGAAAAACTGTTTTTT. This gives the protein CASSTTGAYEKLFF.

The chain uses TRBV9 and TRBJ2-7; possibly TRBD1 for D (6 bases). The CDR3 is 16 residues long. The V end lost 1 base, the J end lost 0 bases, and 14 bases lay between the germline ends. Germline V lookup: CDR1 SGDLS, CDR2 YYNGEE. The CDR3 spells CASSVRSDSSSYEQYF. The CDR3 DNA reads TGTGCCAGCAGCGTAAGATCGGACAGTAGCTCCTACGAGCAGTACTTC.

The CDR3 bases are TGTGCCAGCATCCAGGGGGAGACCCAGTACTTC. The encoded protein is CASIQGETQYF. This chain connects TRBV7-9 to TRBJ2-5; D may be TRBD1 (6 bases). The CDR3 loop spans 11 amino acids. The germline CDR1 and CDR2 sequences are SEHNR and FQNEAQ (reference sequence). The V and J ends lost 7 bases and 5 bases respectively, with 8 bases between them.

The V gene is TRBV4-3, the J gene TRBJ1-2, with D possibly TRBD1 on 6 matching bases. This CDR3 has 13 amino acids. From germline, CDR1 is LGHNA and CDR2 YSLEER. Trimming took off 2 bases at V and 7 bases at J, with 11 bases between the two ends. The CDR3 DNA is TGCGCCAGCAGCCAACGGAGGGGGACTGGCTACACCTTC. It yields the protein CASSQRRGTGYTF.

V is TRBV29-1 and J is TRBJ1-1, with D possibly TRBD1 on 5 matching bases. CDR1 is SQVTM, CDR2 ANQGSEA, per germline. CDR3 length: 14 residues. The ends were cut back, 6 bases at V and 4 bases at J, with 18 bases in the middle. CDR3 DNA sequence: TGCAGCGTCCTACGGGGGGGAGTTAGCACTGAAGCTTTCTTT. Protein product: CSVLRGGVSTEAFF.

This chain joins TRBV5-1 and TRBJ1-2; 7 nucleotides align to TRBD1. This CDR3 has 13 residues. J was trimmed by 8 bases and V by 0 bases; bases with no gene match: 4. Per germline, CDR1 SGHRS and CDR2 YFSETQ. CDR3 residues: CASSLGQGEGYTF. The CDR3 DNA sequence: TGCGCCAGCAGCTTGGGTCAGGGGGAAGGCTACACCTTC. The whole variable domain, filled in from reference TRBV5-1 and TRBJ1-2, reads KAGVTQTPRYLIKTRGQQVTLSCSPISGHRSVSWYQQTPGQGLQFLFEYFSETQRNKGNFPGRFSGRQFSNSRSEMNVSTLELGDSALYLCASSLGQGEGYTFGSGTRLTVV.

Of note for this clone: At one end the junction does not follow the germline gene, possibly because of a read error. The genes are TRBV29-1 and TRBJ2-3; 8 bases agree with TRBD2. This CDR3 is 12 amino acids long. CDR1 SQVTM and CDR2 ANQGSEA come from the germline V gene. In nucleotides, the CDR3 is TGCAGCGTTACCACGGACGGGGGGGCGAGTCTTTTT. Its protein is CSVTTDGGASLF.

V gene TRBV6-5 combines with J gene TRBJ1-1; 10 bases agree with TRBD1. This CDR3 is built from 15 residues. Unmatched junction bases numbered 4, after V lost 2 bases and J lost 4 bases. Germline CDR1 is MNHEY and CDR2 is SVGAGI. CDR3 in DNA: TGTGCCAGCAGTTACAGGGACAGGGGTTTCACTGAAGCTTTCTTT. It yields the protein CASSYRDRGFTEAFF.

The chain combines TRBV7-2 with TRBJ2-5; perhaps D is TRBD1 or TRBD2 (5 bases each). The V gene's germline CDR1 is SGHTA and CDR2 FQGNSA. This CDR3 region has 13 residues. The V end lost 5 bases, the J end lost 5 bases, and 12 bases lay between the germline ends. The CDR3 region is CASSPGRIETQYF. CDR3 DNA: TGTGCCAGCAGCCCGGGGCGGATCGAGACCCAGTACTTC.

This clone was detected only a few times. The chain combines TRBV11-3 with TRBJ2-2, with D perhaps TRBD2 (5 bases). The CDR3 is 15 residues long. Trimming took 5 bases from V and 1 from J, leaving 11 bases between them. CDR1 SGHNT and CDR2 YENEEA come from the germline V gene. The CDR3 sequence: CASSRAVGNTGELFF. The CDR3 nucleotides are TGTGCCAGCAGCCGAGCGGTGGGGAACACCGGGGAGCTGTTTTTT.

The chain uses TRBV27 and TRBJ1-2; D remains unclear. Germline V lookup: CDR1 MNHEY, CDR2 SMNVEV (reference sequence). Trimming took 8 bases from V and 7 from J, leaving 14 bases between them. The CDR3 consists of 12 residues. CDR3 coding DNA: TGTGCCAGCCGAATTGAGGGTGGTGGCTACACCTTC. Translation gives CASRIEGGGYTF.

The V gene is TRBV5-8, the J gene TRBJ1-1; tentatively, D is TRBD1 (5 bases). Germline assignment: CDR1 SGHTS and CDR2 YDEGEE. V was trimmed by 3 bases and J by 2 bases, leaving 14 bases between them. The CDR3 runs to 15 residues. CDR3 nucleotide sequence: TGTGCCAGCAGCTCGTCGGGGACGGCCAACACTGAAGCTTTCTTT. Translated, it gives CASSSSGTANTEAFF. Variable domain in full (rest from reference TRBV5-8 and TRBJ1-1): EAGVTQSPTHLIKTRGQQATLRCSPISGHTSVYWYQQALGLGLQFLLWYDEGEERNRGNFPPRFSGRQFPNYSSELNVNALELEDSALYLCASSSSGTANTEAFFGQGTRLTVV.

CDR3 in DNA: TGTGCCAGTAGTGAACAGGGAATCTACGAGCAGTACTTC. It specifies CASSEQGIYEQYF. The chain joins TRBV19 to TRBJ2-7; possible D gene TRBD1, 6 bases. The V gene lost 5 bases and the J gene lost 3 bases, with 11 bases spanning the gap. The CDR3 contains 13 residues. From germline, CDR1 is LNHDA and CDR2 SQIVND (reference sequence).